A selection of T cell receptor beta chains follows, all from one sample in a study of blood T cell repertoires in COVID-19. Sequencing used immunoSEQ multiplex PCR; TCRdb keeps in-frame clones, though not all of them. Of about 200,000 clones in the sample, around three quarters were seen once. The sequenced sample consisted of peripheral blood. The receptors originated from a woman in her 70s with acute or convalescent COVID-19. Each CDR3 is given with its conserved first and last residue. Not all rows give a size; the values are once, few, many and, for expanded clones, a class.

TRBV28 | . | CASSLSGGDSYNEQFF
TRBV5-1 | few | CASSRSGEPGGYTF
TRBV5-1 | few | CASSWGVVGAVGSGRAVYNEQFF
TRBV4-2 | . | CASSQDRRRASGAPTDTQYF
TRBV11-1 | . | CASRPGLAGDEQYF
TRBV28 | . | CASSLGREWPQHF
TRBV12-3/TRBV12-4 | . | CASSPYRGNTIYF
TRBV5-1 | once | CASSWNPGTRDEQYF
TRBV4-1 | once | CASSQGGGDREREQYF
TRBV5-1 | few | CASSLRGTDYEKLFF
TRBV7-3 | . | CASSLHIAGVGEQFF
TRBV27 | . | CASSLIGRRSNQPQHF
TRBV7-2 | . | CASSAQVLLAKNIQYF
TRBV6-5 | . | CASSTGRNSPLHF
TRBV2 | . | CASSGGQVSNQPQHF
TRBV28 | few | CASSLGGRTGGAFF
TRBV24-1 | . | CATSDSRDSPYGYTF
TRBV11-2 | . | CASSQGGQGNTIYF
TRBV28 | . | CASSLEDRVNYGYTF
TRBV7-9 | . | CASSLTGQFSGNTIYF
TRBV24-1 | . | CATSDFNYNQPQHF
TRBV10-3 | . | CAISGAGLATGELFF
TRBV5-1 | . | CASSQPGWGYTF
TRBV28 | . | CASSFGSTDTQYF
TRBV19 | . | CASKWTGVNQPQHF
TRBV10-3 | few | CAISDLGGPKLLPTNEKLFF
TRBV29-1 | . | CSVAGTVDPWETQYF
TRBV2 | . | CASKGTGGSSNIQYF
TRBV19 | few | CASSAGSTDTQYF
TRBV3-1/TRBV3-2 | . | CASSQGTGATNEKLFF
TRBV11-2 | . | CASTPLGTGALSPLHF
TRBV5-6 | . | CASSLAGLALGTDTQYF
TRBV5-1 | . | CASSEGTGSYNEQFF
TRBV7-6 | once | CASSTGQVGTDTQYF
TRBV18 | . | CASSPAGTGSYNEQFF
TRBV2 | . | CASSPGLAGVWETQYF
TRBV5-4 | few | CASSRGTSGRGAGELFF
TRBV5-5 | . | CASSLEGAKNIQYF
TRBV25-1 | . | CASSGTSGRATTYNEQFF
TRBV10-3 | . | CAISESLGGPETQYF
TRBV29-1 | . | CSVDRSGGEQYF
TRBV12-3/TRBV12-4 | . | CASSLDTTGELFF
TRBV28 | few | CASSWGGRYSPLHF
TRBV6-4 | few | CASSEKLPGTSGNTGELFF
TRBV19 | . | CASSSGGLAGGPTGELFF